The 28 T cell receptor beta chains given below trace back to one sample, sequenced in a study of blood T cell repertoires in COVID-19. Data came from immunoSEQ multiplex PCR; TCRdb stores just in-frame clones and leaves some out. The sample lists over 100,000 clones; roughly 90% were seen once. Sequenced material: peripheral blood. The receptors originated from a human donor with acute or convalescent COVID-19. The donor label of this sample is uncertain.

The chain recombines TRBV12-3 or TRBV12-4 with TRBJ1-1; possibly TRBD1 for D (5 bases). The CDR3 contains 13 residues. The V end lost 6 bases, the J end lost 6 bases, and 14 bases lay between the germline ends. In nucleotides, the CDR3 is TGTGCCAGCAGCTTTGGGGGGGTATCTGAAGCTTTCTTT. As protein: CASSFGGVSEAFF.

This clone was found a few times. This chain uses TRBV9 with TRBJ1-4; TRBD1 might be the D (6 bases). V was shortened by 5 bases and J by 7 bases, with 21 bases between the two germline ends. Germline V gene sequence: CDR1 SGDLS, CDR2 YYNGEE. The CDR3 is made up of 16 amino acids. The CDR3 spells CASSRGRTAPGEKLFF. CDR3 DNA sequence: TGTGCCAGCAGTCGTGGAAGGACAGCCCCGGGTGAAAAACTGTTTTTT.

The rearrangement uses TRBV5-5 and TRBJ1-1; 10 bases map to TRBD1. Trimming took 3 bases from V and 2 from J; bases not matched to a gene: 7. The CDR3 extends over 16 amino acids. Germline V gives CDR1 SGHKS, CDR2 YYEKEE (reference sequence). This CDR3 reads CASSWGQGSGNTEAFF. The CDR3 region has the DNA TGTGCCAGCAGCTGGGGACAGGGGAGTGGAAACACTGAAGCTTTCTTT. The variable domain in full, with the rest retrieved from reference TRBV5-5 and TRBJ1-1, is DAGVTQSPTHLIKTRGQQVTLRCSPISGHKSVSWYQQVLGQGPQFIFQYYEKEERGRGNFPDRFSARQFPNYSSELNVNALLLGDSALYLCASSWGQGSGNTEAFFGQGTRLTVV.

This clone came up once. The chain has TRBV6-1 and TRBJ1-3; D gene ambiguous. Germline V lookup: CDR1 MNHNS, CDR2 SASEGT. There are 14 residues in the CDR3. V was clipped by 1 base and J by 3 bases, with 7 bases between them. CDR3 sequence (DNA): TGTGCCAGCAGTGAAGGGGCTGGTGGAAACACCATATATTTT. This encodes CASSEGAGGNTIYF.

V and J are TRBV19 and TRBJ1-1; the D is unclear. The germline V and J ends were trimmed by 3 bases and 5 bases, with 4 bases remaining between them. Germline CDR1 reads LNHDA; CDR2 reads SQIVND (reference sequence). The CDR3 sequence is 11 residues long. The CDR3 here is CASSILTEAFF. Written as DNA, the CDR3 is TGTGCCAGTAGTATCTTGACTGAAGCTTTCTTT.

This clone was picked up one time. The rearrangement links TRBV5-4 to TRBJ1-5; TRBD1 might be the D (6 bases). The V and J ends lost 4 bases and 4 bases respectively, with 9 bases between them. The CDR3 runs to 13 residues. Germline V CDR1 and CDR2: SGHNT, YYREEE (reference sequence). The CDR3 loop is CASSPGQNQPQHF. The CDR3, as DNA: TGTGCCAGCAGCCCCGGACAGAATCAGCCCCAGCATTTT.

The chain joins TRBV30 to TRBJ1-4; 9 positions agree with TRBD1. In germline, CDR1 is GTSNPN, CDR2 SVGIG (reference sequence). With V trimmed by 5 bases and J by 7 bases, 11 bases remained unmatched. The CDR3 extends over 15 amino acids. The CDR3 DNA reads as TGTGCCTGGGACCACAACAGGGGGCTAGGTGAAAAACTGTTTTTT. It translates to CAWDHNRGLGEKLFF.

The genes are TRBV18 and TRBJ2-3; 10 bases map to TRBD1. Germline V CDR1 and CDR2: KGHSH, LQKENI. The CDR3 sequence is 14 residues long. V was clipped by 4 bases and J by 5 bases; unmatched bases: 3. The CDR3 sequence is CASSLGTGEDTQYF. The CDR3 DNA sequence: TGTGCCAGCTCACTAGGGACAGGGGAAGATACGCAGTATTTT.

The rearrangement links TRBV7-9 to TRBJ1-1; no reliable D call. Between the trimmed V and J ends, which lost 3 bases and 6 bases, there was a span of 17 bases. Germline V lookup: CDR1 SEHNR, CDR2 FQNEAQ (reference sequence). This CDR3 contains 15 residues. Here the CDR3 reads CASSFQDISLAEAFF. CDR3 nucleotides: TGTGCCAGCAGCTTTCAAGACATATCCCTCGCTGAAGCTTTCTTT.

This clone was seen just once. CDR3 sequence reads: CASSPGTRDRGNGYTF. As DNA, the CDR3 is TGTGCCAGCTCACCAGGGACCCGGGACAGGGGGAATGGCTACACCTTC. The chain employs TRBV18 and TRBJ1-2, with 11 nucleotides matching TRBD1. V lost 2 bases and J lost 6; bases outside the gene matches: 8. This CDR3 region has 16 residues. Per germline, CDR1 KGHSH and CDR2 LQKENI. Drawing the rest from reference TRBV18 and TRBJ1-2, the complete variable domain is NAGVMQNPRHLVRRRGQEARLRCSPMKGHSHVYWYRQLPEEGLKFMVYLQKENIIDESGMPKERFSAEFPKEGPSILRIQQVVRGDSAAYFCASSPGTRDRGNGYTFGSGTRLTVV.

This chain joins TRBV23-1 and TRBJ2-1; TRBD2 matches at 8 bases. TRBV23-1 is annotated as an ORF whose role is uncertain. CDR3 length: 16 residues. J lost 7 bases, V lost 6 bases, and 14 bases had no gene match. The CDR3 DNA reads TGCGCCAGCAGGCACCTGGGGCTAGCGGGTAGTAATGAGCAGTTCTTC. Its protein product is CASRHLGLAGSNEQFF.

The chain recombines TRBV4-1 with TRBJ2-3, with 8 nucleotides matching TRBD2. V was clipped by 1 base and J by 1 base; unmatched bases: 4. CDR1 is MGHRA, CDR2 YSYEKL, per germline. This CDR3 spans 16 amino acids. The CDR3 sequence: CASSQVGLDRTDTQYF. In DNA, the CDR3 is TGCGCCAGCAGCCAAGTGGGACTAGATCGCACAGATACGCAGTATTTT.

V and J are TRBV19 and TRBJ1-2; 7 bases align to TRBD1. Germline CDR1 reads LNHDA; CDR2 reads SQIVND (reference sequence). The J segment lost 0 bases and the V segment lost 4 bases, leaving 5 bases of the junction unmatched. The CDR3 contains 15 residues. CDR3 loop: CASSTGGTANYGYTF. The CDR3, as DNA: TGTGCCAGTAGTACAGGGGGTACGGCTAACTATGGCTACACCTTC.

The chain recombines TRBV7-9 with TRBJ2-7; D not certain. This CDR3 has 14 amino acids. CDR1 and CDR2 (germline): SEHNR, FQNEAQ (reference sequence). V was cut by 5 bases and J by 3 bases, with 14 bases left in between. The CDR3 spells CASSAHSMSYEQYF. The CDR3 DNA reads TGTGCCAGCAGCGCCCATTCGATGAGCTACGAGCAGTACTTC.

The gene calls are TRBV18 and TRBJ1-2, with D uncertain. The ends were cut back, 0 bases at V and 1 base at J, with 9 bases in the middle. In germline, CDR1 is KGHSH, CDR2 LQKENI. CDR3 length: 15 residues. CDR3: CASSPPYTRNYGYTF. CDR3 DNA sequence: TGTGCCAGCTCACCACCTTACACCCGTAACTATGGCTACACCTTC.

The chain couples TRBV6-6 to TRBJ2-7; 10 positions agree with TRBD2. The trim removed 7 bases at V and 3 bases at J, leaving 3 bases unmatched. In germline, CDR1 is MNHNY, CDR2 SVGAGI (reference sequence). There are 13 residues in the CDR3. In nucleotides, the CDR3 is TGTGCCAGCATGCTAGCGGGGGACTACGAGCAGTACTTC. Translation gives CASMLAGDYEQYF.

The chain employs TRBV5-4 and TRBJ2-5, with a tentative D call TRBD1 (5 bases). Germline CDR1 is SGHNT and CDR2 is YYREEE (reference sequence). V lost 3 bases, J lost 5 bases, and 11 bases lay in between. The CDR3 is 13 amino acids. The CDR3 sequence: CASSYQGSETQYF. Written as DNA, the CDR3 is TGTGCCAGCAGCTATCAGGGTAGCGAGACCCAGTACTTC.

This chain connects TRBV7-8 to TRBJ1-1, with D possibly matching TRBD1 (6 bases). This CDR3 comprises 16 residues. Germline assignment: CDR1 SGHVS and CDR2 FQNEAQ. V gave up 4 bases and J gave up 0 bases, with 15 bases separating them. The CDR3 sequence is CASSSRTQGLNTEAFF. The CDR3 nucleotides read TGTGCCAGCAGCTCGAGGACACAGGGTTTGAACACTGAAGCTTTCTTT.

The chain uses TRBV5-6 and TRBJ1-5; TRBD1 agrees at 9 bases. In germline, CDR1 is SGHDT, CDR2 YYEEEE. The ends lost 4 bases at V and 7 bases at J; junction bases unmatched: 6. The length of the CDR3 is 14 residues. CDR3 protein: CASSEGQGFQPQHF. As DNA, the CDR3 is TGTGCCAGCAGCGAGGGACAGGGTTTCCAGCCCCAGCATTTT.

This sequence joins TRBV6-6 and TRBJ1-2; 8 bases align to TRBD1. After removal of 0 bases from V and 4 bases from J, the junction contained 4 bases not matched to a gene. Germline V gene data show CDR1 as MNHNY and CDR2 as SVGAGI (reference sequence). The CDR3 is 15 residues long. CDR3 bases: TGTGCCAGCAGTTACTCGATTGGACAGGGCTATGGCTACACCTTC. Protein: CASSYSIGQGYGYTF.

In this sample, this clone turned up a few times. The V call is TRBV6-5, the J call TRBJ2-7; D perhaps matches TRBD2 (6 bases). The germline CDR1 and CDR2 sequences are MNHEY and SVGAGI. Trimming took 0 bases from V and 3 from J, leaving 12 bases between them. This CDR3 contains 15 residues. This CDR3 reads CASSYSGTGNYEQYF. The CDR3 nucleotides are TGTGCCAGCAGTTACTCGGGGACTGGAAACTACGAGCAGTACTTC.

This clone has more than one count but fewer than ten. This sequence joins TRBV7-2 and TRBJ1-5; no reliable D call. The germline V gene has CDR1 SGHTA and CDR2 FQGNSA. The V gene lost 1 base and the J gene lost 9 bases, with 10 bases spanning the gap. This CDR3 region has 13 residues. CDR3 bases: TGTGCCAGCAGCTTAGGGCCAGGCCGGCCCCAGCATTTT. Translation: CASSLGPGRPQHF.

The J gene is TRBJ2-7, the V gene TRBV9; 16 bases line up with TRBD2. From germline, CDR1 is SGDLS and CDR2 YYNGEE. J was trimmed by 7 bases and V by 0 bases; bases with no gene match: 13. CDR3 length: 19 residues. The CDR3 reads CASSVGAAGTSGRAVEQYF. CDR3 DNA sequence: TGTGCCAGCAGCGTAGGGGCAGCCGGGACTAGCGGGAGGGCGGTGGAGCAGTACTTC.

In its sample, this clone was seen once. This rearrangement joins TRBV4-1 to TRBJ2-3, with 8 positions matching TRBD2. CDR3 length: 15 amino acids. J lost 1 base, V lost 7 bases, and 7 bases had no gene match. Per germline, CDR1 MGHRA and CDR2 YSYEKL. The CDR3 reads CASTLTSVRTDTQYF. In DNA, the CDR3 is TGCGCCAGCACCCTGACTAGCGTGCGCACAGATACGCAGTATTTT.

The chain couples TRBV18 to TRBJ1-1; 8 bases map to TRBD1. After removal of 4 bases from V and 2 bases from J, the junction contained 6 bases not matched to a gene. The CDR3 length is 15 residues. Germline-derived CDR1 and CDR2 are KGHSH and LQKENI. The CDR3 sequence: CASSQVTGANTEAFF. As DNA, the CDR3 is TGTGCCAGCTCACAGGTGACAGGGGCCAACACTGAAGCTTTCTTT.

CDR3 DNA sequence: TGTGCCAGCAGCCCTCACAGGGCCGGGGCCAACGTCCTGACTTTC. This codes for CASSPHRAGANVLTF. The V gene is TRBV7-8, the J gene TRBJ2-6; tentatively, D is TRBD1 (6 bases). V was clipped by 5 bases and J by 4 bases, with 12 bases between them. In germline, CDR1 is SGHVS, CDR2 FQNEAQ. This CDR3 has 15 amino acids.

J is TRBJ2-5 and V is TRBV11-2; TRBD1 is a possible D gene (6 bases). V was clipped by 1 base and J by 4 bases, with 22 bases between them. Germline CDR1 reads SGHAT; CDR2 reads FQNNGV. This CDR3 has 18 residues. CDR3 protein: CASSLGSQGSSGRETQYF. CDR3 nucleotide sequence: TGTGCCAGCAGCTTAGGGTCGCAGGGGAGTTCGGGCCGAGAGACCCAGTACTTC.

V gene TRBV19 combines with J gene TRBJ1-1; perhaps TRBD1 as D (6 bases). With 5 bases removed from V and 3 bases from J, the gap between germline ends came to 13 bases. This CDR3 is 14 amino acids long. Germline CDR1 LNHDA, CDR2 SQIVND (reference sequence). As DNA, the CDR3 is TGTGCCAGTAGTCGAAAAGGGGGGGACACTGAAGCTTTCTTT. Amino acid sequence: CASSRKGGDTEAFF.